This note documents a single T cell receptor (beta chain) sequence. The sample belongs to a study of OX40 agonist ivuxolimab in advanced cancers. Trimming cost V 2 bases and J 4 bases, with 12 bases left between them. From germline, CDR1 is GTSNPN and CDR2 SVGIG (reference sequence). The CDR3 extends over 14 amino acids. Only in-frame clones appear in the TCRdb table, and some are missing; sequencing was by immunoSEQ multiplex PCR. This sample carries around 77,000 clones, 85% of them seen once, and the ten largest clones take around 0.7%. The receptor was isolated from an adult with an advanced solid tumor such as melanoma, head and neck, liver or kidney cancer. The chain combines TRBV30 with TRBJ1-5; D call uncertain. This specimen consisted of CD4+ or CD8+ T cells sorted from blood, obtained in a trial of the OX40 agonist ivuxolimab. The DNA of the CDR3 is TGTGCCTGGAGTACGGGGTTGGGGAATCAGCCCCAGCATTTT. Amino acids: CAWSTGLGNQPQHF.